This is a list of T cell receptor beta chains from one sample in a study of neoadjuvant anti-PD-1 for oral cavity cancer. Data came from immunoSEQ multiplex PCR; TCRdb stores just in-frame clones and leaves some out. The repertoire includes tens of thousands of clones, roughly 77% of them detected once, and approximately 4.8% sits in the top ten. The sequenced sample was PBMCs, obtained after nivolumab (anti-PD-1) treatment. The source of these receptors is a person between 40 and 85 years old with oral cavity squamous cell carcinoma. The CDR3 runs from the conserved cysteine through the conserved F or W. The D gene is left open where the match is weak. Only some rows state a clone size, as once, few, many or a class for expanded clones.

>TRBV7-8|TRBJ1-1|once|TRBD1
CASSLPTGQNTEAFF
TGTGCCAGCAGCTTGCCGACAGGGCAGAACACTGAAGCTTTCTTT
>TRBV4-2|TRBJ1-2|NA|NA
CASSQGMDNYGYTF
TGTGCCAGCAGCCAAGGGATGGATAACTATGGCTACACCTTC
>TRBV6-1|TRBJ2-2|once|NA
CASRSTRNTGELFF
TGTGCCAGCAGATCGACTAGGAACACCGGGGAGCTGTTTTTT
>TRBV2|TRBJ2-7|NA|NA
CAKRTSREQYF
TGTGCCAAGCGGACCTCTCGGGAGCAGTACTTC
>TRBV10-3|TRBJ1-2|few|TRBD1
CAISEQGAGYGYTF
TGTGCCATCAGTGAGCAGGGGGCAGGCTATGGCTACACCTTC
>TRBV27|TRBJ2-7|few|NA
CASSPRSGSSYEQYF
TGTGCCAGCAGCCCTCGGAGCGGTTCCTCCTACGAGCAGTACTTC
>TRBV5-6|TRBJ1-2|NA|NA
CASSLAHPNYGYTF
TGTGCCAGCAGCTTAGCACATCCTAACTATGGCTACACCTTC
>TRBV28|TRBJ2-7|NA|NA
CASSTPGTFSYEQYF
TGTGCCAGCAGTACCCCCGGGACTTTCTCCTACGAGCAGTACTTC
>TRBV5-1|TRBJ2-7|NA|NA
CASSLSSGTGSYEQYF
TGCGCCAGCAGCTTGTCGAGCGGAACCGGCTCCTACGAGCAGTACTTC
>TRBV4-2|TRBJ1-2|NA|TRBD1
CASSQSTGQPRLPYGYTF
TGTGCCAGCAGCCAATCCACGGGACAGCCAAGACTACCCTATGGCTACACCTTC
>TRBV10-3|TRBJ2-5|NA|NA
CAIGGLQETQYF
TGTGCCATCGGAGGGCTGCAAGAGACCCAGTACTTC
>TRBV30|TRBJ2-7|NA|NA
CAWRDYSRAYEQYF
TGTGCCTGGAGAGACTATTCCCGAGCATACGAGCAGTACTTC
>TRBV5-6|TRBJ2-6|NA|NA
CASSPSDKGTSGANVLTF
TGTGCCAGCAGCCCGTCGGACAAAGGAACATCTGGGGCCAACGTCCTGACTTTC
>TRBV30|TRBJ1-2|NA|TRBD1
CAWSVQGARGYGYTF
TGTGCCTGGAGTGTTCAGGGGGCTCGCGGCTATGGCTACACCTTC
>TRBV11-2|TRBJ1-6|NA|TRBD1
CASSLVPGTGGGNSPLHF
TGTGCCAGCAGCTTAGTCCCTGGGACAGGGGGAGGAAATTCACCCCTCCACTTT
>TRBV5-1|TRBJ1-3|once|NA
CASSLAGFSGNTIYF
TGCGCCAGCAGCTTGGCCGGTTTTTCTGGAAACACCATATATTTT
>TRBV5-1|TRBJ2-5|NA|NA
CASSLAGELQETQYF
TGCGCCAGCAGCTTGGCCGGCGAGCTCCAAGAGACCCAGTACTTC
>TRBV6-1|TRBJ1-1|few|TRBD1
CASSELPGQGRTEAFF
TGTGCCAGCAGTGAGCTTCCGGGACAGGGAAGGACTGAAGCTTTCTTT
>TRBV2|TRBJ2-3|NA|TRBD2
CASSDSLSGISTDTQYF
TGTGCCAGCAGTGATTCCCTTAGCGGGATAAGCACAGATACGCAGTATTTT
>TRBV2|TRBJ1-1|NA|TRBD1
CASSEGRGLTEAFF
TGTGCCAGCAGTGAAGGCAGGGGGCTAACTGAAGCTTTCTTT
>TRBV7-9|TRBJ2-2|few|NA
CASTTQSNTGELFF
TGTGCCAGCACGACACAGTCGAACACCGGGGAGCTGTTTTTT
>TRBV2|TRBJ1-1|once|NA
CASKEVQAFF
TGTGCCAGCAAGGAGGTCCAAGCTTTCTTT
>TRBV6-5|TRBJ2-2|few|TRBD1
CASSGQGAGELFF
TGTGCCAGCAGTGGACAGGGGGCCGGGGAGCTGTTTTTT
>TRBV5-1|TRBJ2-3|NA|TRBD1
CASSLTGEQWTDTQYF
TGCGCCAGCAGCCTGACAGGGGAACAATGGACAGATACGCAGTATTTT
>TRBV27|TRBJ1-1|NA|TRBD1
CASSLQGQRYTEAFF
TGTGCCAGCAGTTTACAGGGACAGAGGTACACTGAAGCTTTCTTT
>TRBV2|TRBJ2-1|NA|NA
CASSEDIWDEQFF
TGTGCCAGCAGTGAAGATATCTGGGATGAGCAGTTCTTC
>TRBV5-4|TRBJ2-7|NA|TRBD2
CASSLGGKSSYEQYF
TGTGCCAGCAGCCTCGGGGGGAAAAGCTCCTACGAGCAGTACTTC
>TRBV23-1|TRBJ1-1|few|NA
CASSPLGGSGTEAFF
TGCGCCAGCAGTCCCCTTGGGGGGTCTGGCACTGAAGCTTTCTTT
>TRBV7-8|TRBJ1-2|NA|TRBD1
CASSLGGGAAYGYTF
TGTGCCAGCAGCTTAGGAGGGGGCGCCGCCTATGGCTACACCTTC
>TRBV5-6|TRBJ2-3|NA|TRBD1
CASSRRTGFEDTQYF
TGTGCCAGCAGCCGGAGGACAGGGTTCGAAGATACGCAGTATTTT
>TRBV2|TRBJ1-6|NA|TRBD1
CASRADPTGIGSPLHF
TGTGCCAGCAGGGCCGATCCGACAGGGATCGGTTCACCCCTCCACTTT
>TRBV28|TRBJ2-7|NA|TRBD1
CASSSTGGRTYEQYF
TGTGCCAGCAGTTCGACAGGGGGCAGGACATACGAGCAGTACTTC
>TRBV28|TRBJ1-2|NA|NA
CASSPTRGGKNYGYTF
TGTGCCAGCAGCCCAACGAGGGGGGGAAAAAACTATGGCTACACCTTC
>TRBV2|TRBJ1-4|NA|NA
CASSGGSTNEKLFF
TGTGCCAGCTCTGGGGGCAGCACTAATGAAAAACTGTTTTTT
>TRBV7-9|TRBJ1-6|NA|NA
CASSWGTDNSPLHF
TGTGCCAGCAGTTGGGGGACCGATAATTCACCCCTCCACTTT
>TRBV30|TRBJ1-5|NA|TRBD1
CAWSDRGQPQHF
TGTGCCTGGAGCGACAGGGGTCAGCCCCAGCATTTT
>TRBV30|TRBJ1-4|NA|TRBD1
CAWSRQGGEKLFF
TGTGCCTGGAGTCGACAGGGAGGGGAAAAACTGTTTTTT